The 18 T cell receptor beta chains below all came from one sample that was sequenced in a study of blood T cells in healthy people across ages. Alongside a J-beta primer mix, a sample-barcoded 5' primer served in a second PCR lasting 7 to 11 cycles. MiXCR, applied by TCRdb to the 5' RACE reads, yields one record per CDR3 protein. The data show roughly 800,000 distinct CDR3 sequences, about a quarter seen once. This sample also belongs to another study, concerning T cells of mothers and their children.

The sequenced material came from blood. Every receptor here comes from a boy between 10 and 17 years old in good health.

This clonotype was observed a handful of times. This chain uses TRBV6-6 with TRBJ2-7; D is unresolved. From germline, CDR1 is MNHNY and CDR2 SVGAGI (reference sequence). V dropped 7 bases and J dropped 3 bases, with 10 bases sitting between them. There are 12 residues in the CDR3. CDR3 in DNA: TGTGCCAGCACAACAGATAACTACGAGCAGTACTTC. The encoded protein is CASTTDNYEQYF.

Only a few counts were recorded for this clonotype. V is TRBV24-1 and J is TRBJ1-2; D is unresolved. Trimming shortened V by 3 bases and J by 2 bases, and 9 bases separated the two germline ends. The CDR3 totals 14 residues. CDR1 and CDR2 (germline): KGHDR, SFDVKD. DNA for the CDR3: TGTGCCACCAGTGATCCGACAACGAACTATGGCTACACCTTC. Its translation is CATSDPTTNYGYTF.

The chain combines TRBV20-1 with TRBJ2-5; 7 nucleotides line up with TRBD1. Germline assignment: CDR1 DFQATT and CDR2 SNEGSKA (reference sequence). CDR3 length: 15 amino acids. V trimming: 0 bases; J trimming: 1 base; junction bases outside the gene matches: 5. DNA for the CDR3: TGCAGTGCTAGAGAGGCACCAGGGGGCCAAGAGACCCAGTACTTC. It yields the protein CSAREAPGGQETQYF.

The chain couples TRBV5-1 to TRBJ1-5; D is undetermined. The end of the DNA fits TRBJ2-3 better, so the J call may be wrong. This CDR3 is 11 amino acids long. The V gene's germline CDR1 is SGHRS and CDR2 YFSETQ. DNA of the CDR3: TGCGCCAGCAGCGCGGAGGATACGCAGTATTTT. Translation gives CASSAEDTQYF.

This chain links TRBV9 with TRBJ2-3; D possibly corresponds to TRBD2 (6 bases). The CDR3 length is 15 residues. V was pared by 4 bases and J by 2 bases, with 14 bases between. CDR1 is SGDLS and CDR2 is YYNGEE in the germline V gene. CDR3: CASSLALRDTDTQYF. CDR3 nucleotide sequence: TGTGCCAGCAGCCTAGCCCTGCGGGACACAGATACGCAGTATTTT.

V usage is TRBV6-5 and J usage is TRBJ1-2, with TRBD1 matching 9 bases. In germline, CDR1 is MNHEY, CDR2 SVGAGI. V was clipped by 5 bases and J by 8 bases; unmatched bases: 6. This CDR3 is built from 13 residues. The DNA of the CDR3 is TGTGCCAGCAGTCGGGACAGGGCGGCCGGCTACACCTTC. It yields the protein CASSRDRAAGYTF.

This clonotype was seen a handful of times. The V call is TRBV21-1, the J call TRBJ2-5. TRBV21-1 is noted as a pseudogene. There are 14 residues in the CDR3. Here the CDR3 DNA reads TGTGCCAGCAGCAAAGCCCCCATACAAGAGACCCAGTACTTC. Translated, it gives CASSKAPIQETQYF.

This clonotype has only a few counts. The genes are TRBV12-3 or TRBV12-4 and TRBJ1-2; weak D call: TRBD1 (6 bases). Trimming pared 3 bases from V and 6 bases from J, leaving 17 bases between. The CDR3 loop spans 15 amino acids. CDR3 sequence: CASSLTGEQGNGYTF. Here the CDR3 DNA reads TGTGCCAGCAGTTTGACGGGAGAGCAGGGGAATGGCTACACCTTC.

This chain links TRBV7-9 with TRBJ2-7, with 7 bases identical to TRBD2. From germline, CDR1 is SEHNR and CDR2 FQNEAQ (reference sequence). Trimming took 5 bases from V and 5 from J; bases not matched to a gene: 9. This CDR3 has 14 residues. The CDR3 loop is CASSARLAPHEQYF. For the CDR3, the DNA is TGTGCCAGCAGCGCGCGACTAGCCCCCCACGAGCAGTACTTC.

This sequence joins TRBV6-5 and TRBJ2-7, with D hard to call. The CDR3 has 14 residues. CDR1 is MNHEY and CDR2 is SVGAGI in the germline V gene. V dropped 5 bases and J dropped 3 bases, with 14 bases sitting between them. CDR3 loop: CASSPPAPGYEQYF. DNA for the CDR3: TGTGCCAGCAGTCCCCCAGCTCCCGGCTACGAGCAGTACTTC.

The CDR3 region is CAWSFGRSAYEQYF. CDR3 in DNA: TGTGCCTGGAGTTTTGGCCGCTCTGCCTACGAGCAGTACTTC. V and J are TRBV30 and TRBJ2-7, with D uncertain. V lost 2 bases, J lost 2 bases, and 13 bases lay in between. CDR1 GTSNPN and CDR2 SVGIG come from the germline V gene (reference sequence). This CDR3 region has 14 residues.

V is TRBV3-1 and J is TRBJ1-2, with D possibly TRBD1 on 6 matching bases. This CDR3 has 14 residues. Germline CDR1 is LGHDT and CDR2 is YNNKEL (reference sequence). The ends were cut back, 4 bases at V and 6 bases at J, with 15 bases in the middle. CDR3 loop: CASSLTGKVNGYTF. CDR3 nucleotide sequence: TGTGCCAGCAGCCTGACAGGAAAGGTTAATGGCTACACCTTC.

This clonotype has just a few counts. DNA for the CDR3: TGTGCCAGCAGTTACGGTACAGGGGGGTCCCAAGAGACCCAGTACTTC. It yields the protein CASSYGTGGSQETQYF. This chain joins TRBV6-5 and TRBJ2-5; TRBD1 agrees at 8 bases. Germline trimming cut 2 bases from V and 1 base from J; bases unmatched to any gene: 6. The length of the CDR3 is 16 residues. Germline assignment: CDR1 MNHEY and CDR2 SVGAGI.

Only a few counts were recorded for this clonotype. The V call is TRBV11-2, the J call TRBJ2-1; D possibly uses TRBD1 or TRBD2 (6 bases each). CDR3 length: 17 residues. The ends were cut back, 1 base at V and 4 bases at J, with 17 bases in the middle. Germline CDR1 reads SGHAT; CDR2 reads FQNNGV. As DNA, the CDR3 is TGTGCCAGCAGCTTAGGCTCCGGGGGCATAGGATACAATGAGCAGTTCTTC. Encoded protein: CASSLGSGGIGYNEQFF.

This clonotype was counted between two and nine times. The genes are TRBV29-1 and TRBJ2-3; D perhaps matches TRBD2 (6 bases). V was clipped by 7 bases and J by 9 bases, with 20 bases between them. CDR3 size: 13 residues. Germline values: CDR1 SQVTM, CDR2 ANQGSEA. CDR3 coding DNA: TGCAGCGCCCGGAGGGCGATTGGAGAAACGCAGTATTTT. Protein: CSARRAIGETQYF.

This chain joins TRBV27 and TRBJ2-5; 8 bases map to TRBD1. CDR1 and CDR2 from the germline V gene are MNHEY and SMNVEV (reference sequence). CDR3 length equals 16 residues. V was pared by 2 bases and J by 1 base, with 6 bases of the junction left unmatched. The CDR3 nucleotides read TGTGCCAGCAGTTTAGCAGGGGGCCTCAGCCAAGAGACCCAGTACTTC. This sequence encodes CASSLAGGLSQETQYF.

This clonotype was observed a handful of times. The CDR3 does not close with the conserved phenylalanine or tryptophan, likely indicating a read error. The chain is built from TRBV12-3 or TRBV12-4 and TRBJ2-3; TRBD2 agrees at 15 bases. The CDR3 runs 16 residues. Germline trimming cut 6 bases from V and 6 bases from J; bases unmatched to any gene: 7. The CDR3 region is CASSKRTSGGADTQYL. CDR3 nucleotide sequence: TGTGCCAGCAGCAAGAGGACTAGCGGGGGGGCCGATACGCAGTATCTT.

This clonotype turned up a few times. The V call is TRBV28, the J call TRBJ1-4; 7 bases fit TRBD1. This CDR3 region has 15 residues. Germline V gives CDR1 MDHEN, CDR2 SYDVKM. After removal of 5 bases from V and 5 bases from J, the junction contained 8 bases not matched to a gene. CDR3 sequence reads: CASSLPGGVNEKLFF. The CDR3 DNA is TGTGCCAGCAGTCTTCCAGGGGGGGTAAATGAAAAACTGTTTTTT.